What follows is one TCR beta chain and its context. Its antigen has not been determined. No much larger clone is present one base from it, and per-base qualities are unavailable. CDR3 length: 14 amino acids, cysteine to phenylalanine. The CDR3 DNA has 42 bases and is translated from base 1. V lost 9 bases and J lost 2 bases, and the count of bases not matched to a germline gene is 5. Taken from the germline V gene, the CDR1 and CDR2 loops are KGHDR and SFDVKD. TCRbeta CDR3 regions were amplified from genomic DNA using the immunoSEQ Assay, a bias-controlled multiplex PCR. In the paper's pipeline: Nucleated cell counts per sample were estimated from amplification of reference gene primers within the assay. Sequence reads were collapsed and filtered to measure the absolute abundance of every unique TCRbeta CDR3 rearrangement. For each sample, productive Simpson clonality was calculated by taking the square root of Simpson's diversity index across productive rearrangements. The clones in this table, taken by TCRdb from immuneACCESS, are in-frame only. Not every clone is retained; where verified, under half of the shortfall comes from an unresolved V gene, and the cause of the rest is unknown. From that table come the V and J calls and clone size; the DNA was used to work out D and trimming. In this sample the table shows some 150,000 clones, approximately 90% of which occur a single time. The top ten clonotypes cover approximately 2.8% of the sample.

Each collaborating institution followed its own protocols to collect whole blood in K2EDTA tubes. For TCRbeta analysis, collaborators shipped samples as frozen whole blood, isolated PBMCs, or DNA extracted from either of those sample types. These data come from a study of blood T cell repertoires in COVID-19 (dated by TCRdb to about 2020). The study in broad terms: Samples covering the acute and convalescent phases of COVID-19 were provided by collaborators in the United States, Italy and Spain. Where available, HLA class I and class II types were taken from metadata supplied by the sample provider and were not determined by assay-based typing. The repertoires were released in a freely available public database intended as a resource for research on the immune response to SARS-CoV-2. Subjects who had been exposed to COVID-19, were actively infected with it, or had recovered from it provided the deeply sampled blood TCRbeta repertoires that made up the dataset. The prospective study material was composed of cDNA or gDNA derived from T cells, B-cell-depleted T cells, or PBMCs. A de-identified subject ID, COVID-19 status, age in years and sex were almost always included in the sample metadata. The samples were drawn from two sources: the first 160 participants of the ongoing ImmuneRACE study, and fewer than 1,500 subjects contributed by 6 global collaborators. General conclusions and limits of the study: Clinical and demographic metadata were provided uncurated, with the amount varying by source and participant.

The chain is assembled from TRBV24-1 and TRBJ2-2; the junction holds 7 bases that match TRBD2. The sample was peripheral blood. The TCR comes from a woman aged 55-69 years with active COVID-19. The nucleotide sequence reads TGTGCCACCCGGGACTACCTAAACACCGGGGAGCTGTTTTTT. This sequence encodes CATRDYLNTGELFF.